A selection of T cell receptor beta chains follows, all from one sample in a study of blood T cell repertoires in COVID-19. The data were produced by immunoSEQ multiplex PCR, yet TCRdb's version contains in-frame clones alone and is incomplete. The sample consists of 150,000 or so clones, around 92% of them appearing once. The sequenced sample was peripheral blood. These receptor sequences come from a young man with COVID-19, enrolled during active disease. The CDR3 runs from the conserved cysteine through the conserved F or W. Each record gives: D gene, J gene, clone size, V gene, CDR3 protein, CDR3 DNA. The D gene is left open where the match is weak. Some rows mark clone size as missing; the rest say once, few, many or name a class of expanded clone.

>TRBD1|TRBJ1-1|NA|TRBV20-1
CSAGTGFEAFF
TGCAGTGCGGGGACAGGGTTTGAAGCTTTCTTT
>NA|TRBJ1-1|NA|TRBV5-1
CASSLSHNTEAFF
TGCGCCAGCAGCTTGAGCCATAACACTGAAGCTTTCTTT
>TRBD1|TRBJ1-3|NA|TRBV7-2
CASSTQPGQGLNTIYF
TGTGCCAGCAGCACCCAACCGGGACAGGGTTTAAACACCATATATTTT
>TRBD1|TRBJ1-5|NA|TRBV19
CASSRQGGNQPQHF
TGTGCCAGTAGTAGACAGGGAGGCAATCAGCCCCAGCATTTT
>NA|TRBJ1-6|NA|TRBV27
CASSAGPPVFPLNNSPLHF
TGTGCCAGCAGCGCAGGGCCGCCGGTCTTCCCGCTTAATAATTCACCCCTCCACTTT
>NA|TRBJ2-2|NA|TRBV6-2/TRBV6-3
CASSYQTTYSANTGELFF
TGTGCCAGCAGTTACCAGACAACCTATAGCGCAAACACCGGGGAGCTGTTTTTT
>TRBD1|TRBJ1-1|NA|TRBV9
CASSVATGAGGSNTEAFF
TGTGCCAGCAGCGTAGCTACGGGGGCAGGGGGCTCAAACACTGAAGCTTTCTTT
>NA|TRBJ1-4|NA|TRBV7-2
CASSPRGGSNEKLFF
TGTGCCAGCAGCCCGAGAGGGGGTTCTAATGAAAAACTGTTTTTT
>NA|TRBJ2-7|once|TRBV7-6
CASSLGASSYEQYF
TGTGCCAGCAGCTTAGGGGCCAGCTCCTATGAGCAGTACTTC
>NA|TRBJ1-6|once|TRBV3-1/TRBV3-2
CASSQGAGPANSPLHF
TGTGCCAGCAGCCAAGGGGCGGGACCGGCAAATTCACCCCTCCACTTT
>TRBD1|TRBJ1-1|NA|TRBV5-6
CASSSGQVSHTEAFF
TGTGCCAGCAGCTCGGGACAGGTATCCCACACTGAAGCTTTCTTT
>NA|TRBJ1-1|NA|TRBV5-1
CASSLVYTGSSTEAFF
TGCGCCAGCAGCTTGGTCTATACAGGGTCCTCGACTGAAGCTTTCTTT
>NA|TRBJ1-3|NA|TRBV9
CASSVDPTVSSGNTIYF
TGTGCCAGCAGCGTAGACCCAACAGTTTCCTCTGGAAACACCATATATTTT
>TRBD2|TRBJ2-6|NA|TRBV24-1
CATSDPTSVGGSGANVLTF
TGTGCCACCAGTGACCCAACTAGCGTGGGGGGCTCTGGGGCCAACGTCCTGACTTTC
>NA|TRBJ2-7|medium-sized|TRBV4-2
CASSQEYDSSYEQYF
TGTGCCAGCAGCCAAGAATATGACAGCTCCTACGAGCAGTACTTC
>NA|TRBJ2-7|NA|TRBV29-1
CSVTRGSYEQYF
TGCAGCGTGACCCGGGGCTCCTACGAGCAGTACTTC
>TRBD1|TRBJ1-1|NA|TRBV10-3
CAIRDREDTEAFF
TGTGCCATCAGGGACAGGGAAGACACTGAAGCTTTCTTT
>NA|TRBJ1-5|NA|TRBV7-2
CASSFFHSNQPQHF
TGTGCCAGCAGCTTTTTTCATAGCAATCAGCCCCAGCATTTT
>NA|TRBJ2-2|NA|TRBV24-1
CAASSSGGAGELFF
TGTGCCGCGTCTTCGTCGGGGGGCGCCGGGGAGCTGTTTTTT
>TRBD1|TRBJ2-2|NA|TRBV4-1
CASSKTGTGETGELFF
TGCGCCAGCAGCAAAACCGGGACAGGGGAGACCGGGGAGCTGTTTTTT
>NA|TRBJ1-1|NA|TRBV11-3
CASSSRGTEAFF
TGTGCCAGCAGTTCTCGAGGCACTGAAGCTTTCTTT
>TRBD1|TRBJ2-1|once|TRBV4-2
CASSQVKGALGNEQFF
TGTGCCAGCAGCCAAGTGAAGGGGGCGCTTGGCAATGAGCAGTTCTTC
>TRBD2|TRBJ2-7|NA|TRBV5-1
CASSPSGRIGGEQYF
TGCGCCAGCAGCCCAAGCGGGAGGATTGGGGGCGAGCAGTACTTC
>NA|TRBJ1-2|NA|TRBV11-2
CASSQGVGYTF
TGTGCCAGCAGCCAAGGGGTTGGCTACACCTTC
>NA|TRBJ1-2|NA|TRBV27
CASSSRGFNYGYTF
TGTGCCAGCAGTTCCAGGGGCTTTAACTATGGCTACACCTTC
>NA|TRBJ2-7|NA|TRBV5-4
CASRIGLAYEQYF
TGTGCCAGCAGGATCGGCCTAGCCTACGAGCAGTACTTC
>TRBD1|TRBJ2-6|NA|TRBV18
CASSPGQGPAGANVLTF
TGTGCCAGCTCACCAGGACAGGGTCCCGCTGGGGCCAACGTCCTGACTTTC
>TRBD1|TRBJ2-1|NA|TRBV10-3
CAISRDREDEQFF
TGTGCCATCAGCCGGGACAGGGAGGATGAGCAGTTCTTC
>NA|TRBJ1-1|NA|TRBV6-6
CASSTNHRVGATEAFF
TGTGCCAGCAGTACAAACCACAGAGTTGGGGCCACTGAAGCTTTCTTT
>NA|TRBJ1-1|few|TRBV29-1
CSVQETGTGTEAFF
TGCAGCGTCCAGGAAACAGGGACCGGCACTGAAGCTTTCTTT
>NA|TRBJ1-5|once|TRBV28
CASSLLMYSNQPQHF
TGTGCCAGCAGTTTATTAATGTATAGCAATCAGCCCCAGCATTTT
>NA|TRBJ2-1|NA|TRBV3-1/TRBV3-2
CASTVPVRRDLQMTYNEQFF
TGTGCCAGCACCGTCCCCGTTAGGCGGGATCTCCAAATGACCTACAATGAGCAGTTCTTC
>TRBD1|TRBJ2-7|NA|TRBV19
CASSTRQGYEQYF
TGTGCCAGTAGTACACGACAGGGCTACGAGCAGTACTTC
>TRBD1|TRBJ2-5|NA|TRBV6-4
CASRPPQTLTGTQETQYF
TGTGCCAGCAGACCACCGCAAACACTGACAGGGACACAAGAGACCCAGTACTTC
>NA|TRBJ1-4|NA|TRBV14
CASSRSDSEKLFF
TGTGCCAGCAGCCGTTCAGACAGCGAAAAACTGTTTTTT
>TRBD1|TRBJ1-1|NA|TRBV28
CASSFRGRLGLTEAFF
TGTGCCAGCAGTTTCAGGGGGCGTTTGGGACTAACTGAAGCTTTCTTT
>TRBD1|TRBJ1-1|NA|TRBV27
CASSLGQGTGTEAFF
TGTGCCAGCAGTTTAGGACAGGGGACGGGCACTGAAGCTTTCTTT
>TRBD1|TRBJ1-2|NA|TRBV5-1
CASSWDRLGYTF
TGCGCCAGCAGCTGGGACAGGCTCGGCTACACCTTC
>NA|TRBJ1-5|NA|TRBV27
CASSSVGGGDNQPQHF
TGTGCCAGCAGTTCGGTGGGAGGGGGTGACAATCAGCCCCAGCATTTT
>TRBD1|TRBJ2-2|NA|TRBV6-6
CASSPSRDRADRFGAGELFF
TGTGCCAGCAGCCCGAGTCGGGACAGGGCGGACCGATTTGGGGCCGGGGAGCTGTTTTTT
>NA|TRBJ2-3|NA|TRBV9
CASSVPLAGGDTQYF
TGTGCCAGCAGCGTGCCCCTCGCCGGGGGAGATACGCAGTATTTT
>NA|TRBJ2-5|NA|TRBV9
CASSVLGLGEETQYF
TGTGCCAGCAGCGTACTGGGGCTGGGCGAAGAGACCCAGTACTTC
>TRBD1|TRBJ1-4|NA|TRBV5-6
CASSLGQGGEKLFF
TGTGCCAGCAGCTTAGGACAGGGTGGGGAAAAACTGTTTTTT
>TRBD1|TRBJ1-6|NA|TRBV11-2
CASSLRGRGISPLHF
TGTGCCAGCAGCTTAAGAGGCAGGGGGATTTCACCCCTCCACTTT
>NA|TRBJ2-3|NA|TRBV29-1
CSVKGPGTHPDTQYF
TGCAGCGTTAAGGGGCCCGGGACTCATCCAGATACGCAGTATTTT
>NA|TRBJ1-1|NA|TRBV5-6
CASSLSGTEAFF
TGTGCCAGCAGCTTATCGGGAACTGAAGCTTTCTTT
>NA|TRBJ1-4|NA|TRBV24-1
CATSDLRSEKLFF
TGTGCCACCAGTGATTTGAGGAGTGAAAAACTGTTTTTT
>TRBD1|TRBJ2-7|NA|TRBV5-1
CASSFQTGGDEQYF
TGCGCCAGCAGCTTTCAGACAGGGGGCGACGAGCAGTACTTC
>NA|TRBJ2-7|NA|TRBV18
CASSGGAGRDYEQYF
TGTGCCAGCTCGGGGGGTGCGGGACGAGACTACGAGCAGTACTTC
>NA|TRBJ1-1|NA|TRBV7-8
CASSLEQVSTEAFF
TGTGCCAGCAGCTTAGAACAGGTCAGCACTGAAGCTTTCTTT
>NA|TRBJ1-2|NA|TRBV5-8
CASSLALTSSSNYGYTF
TGTGCCAGCAGCTTGGCGTTGACATCGAGTTCTAACTATGGCTACACCTTC
>TRBD1|TRBJ2-7|NA|TRBV6-6
CASIQGDSYEQYF
TGTGCCAGCATTCAGGGGGACTCCTACGAGCAGTACTTC
>TRBD2|TRBJ2-5|NA|TRBV11-2
CASSLGVAGTQETQYF
TGTGCCAGCAGCTTAGGGGTAGCGGGGACCCAAGAGACCCAGTACTTC
>NA|TRBJ2-2|NA|TRBV10-1
CASSEGTANTGELFF
TGCGCCAGCAGTGAGGGCACCGCGAACACCGGGGAGCTGTTTTTT
>NA|TRBJ2-5|NA|TRBV7-3
CASSLGVGRQETQYF
TGTGCCAGCAGCTTAGGTGTGGGGCGACAAGAGACCCAGTACTTC